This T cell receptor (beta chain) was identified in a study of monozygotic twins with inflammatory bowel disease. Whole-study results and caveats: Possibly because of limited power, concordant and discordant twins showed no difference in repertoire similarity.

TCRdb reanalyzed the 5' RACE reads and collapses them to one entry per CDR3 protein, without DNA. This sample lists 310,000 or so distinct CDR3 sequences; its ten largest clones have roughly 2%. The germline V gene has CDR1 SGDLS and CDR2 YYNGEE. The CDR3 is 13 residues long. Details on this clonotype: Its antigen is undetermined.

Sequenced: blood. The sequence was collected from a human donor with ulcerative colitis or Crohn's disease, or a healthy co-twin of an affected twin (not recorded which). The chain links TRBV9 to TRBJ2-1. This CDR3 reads CASSVGSANEQFF.